These 19 T cell receptor beta chains originate from one sample sequenced in a study of blood T cell repertoires in COVID-19. Measured with immunoSEQ multiplex PCR; TCRdb has only the in-frame clones, and not every one. This table has fewer than 150,000 clones, approximately 85% appearing once. Sequences were obtained from peripheral blood. The receptors were sampled from a man in his fifties or sixties with acute or convalescent COVID-19.

The chain carries TRBV11-2 and TRBJ2-3; unclear D gene. The CDR3 loop spans 15 amino acids. In germline, CDR1 is SGHAT, CDR2 FQNNGV. Trimming cost V 0 bases and J 4 bases, with 11 bases left between them. The CDR3 DNA sequence: TGTGCCAGCAGCTTAGATATCGGTCGCCCAGATACGCAGTATTTT. Its protein is CASSLDIGRPDTQYF. The complete variable domain, with remaining parts taken from reference TRBV11-2 and TRBJ2-3, reads EAGVAQSPRYKIIEKRQSVAFWCNPISGHATLYWYQQILGQGPKLLIQFQNNGVVDDSQLPKDRFSAERLKGVDSTLKIQPAKLEDSAVYLCASSLDIGRPDTQYFGPGTRLTVL.

This clone was counted once. The gene calls are TRBV5-1 and TRBJ1-4; TRBD1 might be the D (6 bases). The CDR3 extends over 14 amino acids. Germline V gene data show CDR1 as SGHRS and CDR2 as YFSETQ. Trimming took off 0 bases at V and 8 bases at J, with 11 bases between the two ends. CDR3 nucleotide sequence: TGCGCCAGCAGCTTGGGACAGGTGGAAGAAAAACTGTTTTTT. As protein: CASSLGQVEEKLFF.

The chain recombines TRBV12-5 with TRBJ2-5; 7 bases line up with TRBD1. Trimming cost V 3 bases and J 5 bases; bases outside gene matches: 3. The CDR3 sequence is 13 residues long. Germline CDR1 LGHNT, CDR2 FRNRAP. CDR3 in amino acids: CASGFGGQETQYF. DNA of the CDR3: TGTGCTAGTGGTTTTGGGGGACAGGAGACCCAGTACTTC.

The rearrangement joins TRBV11-2 to TRBJ2-2; 9 positions match TRBD1. This CDR3 has 15 residues. V lost 2 bases to trimming and J lost 4 bases; unmatched junction nucleotides: 2. Germline V gene lookup returns CDR1 SGHAT and CDR2 FQNNGV. The CDR3 region is CASSLWGQGTGELFF. DNA of the CDR3: TGTGCCAGCAGCTTATGGGGACAGGGCACCGGGGAGCTGTTTTTT.

The rearrangement joins TRBV5-6 to TRBJ2-2, with 8 bases aligning to TRBD2. The germline CDR1 and CDR2 sequences are SGHDT and YYEEEE. The J segment lost 4 bases and the V segment lost 4 bases, leaving 18 bases of the junction unmatched. The CDR3 runs 19 residues. The CDR3 reads CASSPGPRGIGRGTGELFF. CDR3 in DNA: TGTGCCAGCAGCCCGGGGCCACGCGGTATCGGGAGGGGCACCGGGGAGCTGTTTTTT.

The chain links TRBV11-3 to TRBJ2-3; 11 bases match TRBD2. Trimming removed 5 bases from V and 1 base from J; junction bases left unmatched: 2. CDR3 length: 15 residues. CDR1 is SGHNT and CDR2 is YENEEA in the germline V gene. CDR3 in amino acids: CASSQTSGGTDTQYF. CDR3 nucleotides: TGTGCCAGCAGCCAGACTAGCGGGGGCACAGATACGCAGTATTTT.

The chain couples TRBV5-1 to TRBJ1-5; 7 positions match TRBD1. The V gene end was trimmed by 0 bases and the J gene end by 1 base; junction bases not matched to a gene: 1. This CDR3 comprises 15 residues. Germline loops: CDR1 SGHRS, CDR2 YFSETQ. CDR3: CASSLEGQSNQPQHF. In DNA, the CDR3 is TGCGCCAGCAGCTTGGAGGGACAGAGCAATCAGCCCCAGCATTTT.

The chain recombines TRBV4-2 with TRBJ1-2, with TRBD1 as a possible D gene (5 bases). The germline V and J ends were trimmed by 3 bases and 4 bases, with 21 bases remaining between them. Germline CDR1 and CDR2: LGHNA and YNFKEQ. CDR3 length equals 17 residues. The CDR3 sequence: CASSQVRGDQRGYGYTF. The CDR3 DNA is TGTGCCAGCAGCCAGGTCCGGGGCGACCAGCGGGGCTATGGCTACACCTTC.

This clone was detected only a few times. This chain links TRBV19 with TRBJ1-5, with TRBD1 matching over 9 bases. Looked up from germline, CDR1 is LNHDA and CDR2 is SQIVND (reference sequence). There are 15 residues in the CDR3. Losses at the gene ends were 5 bases for V and 1 base for J; bases not matched to a gene: 3. As DNA, the CDR3 is TGTGCCAGTAGTGGGACAGGGACGAGCAATCAGCCCCAGCATTTT. It codes for CASSGTGTSNQPQHF.

This clone was seen only a few times. The chain recombines TRBV2 with TRBJ2-7; perhaps TRBD1 as D (6 bases). V shed 10 bases and J shed 3 bases, with 13 bases lying between them. Germline values: CDR1 SNHLY, CDR2 FYNNEI. The CDR3 length is 12 residues. CDR3 loop: CATTGLDYEQYF. The CDR3 nucleotides are TGTGCCACCACAGGGCTGGACTACGAGCAGTACTTC.

The chain joins TRBV3-1 (or the pseudogene TRBV3-2) to TRBJ1-5, with a possible D match to TRBD1 (5 bases). From germline, CDR1 is LGHDT and CDR2 YNNKEL (reference sequence). CDR3 length: 14 residues. The ends were cut back, 1 base at V and 5 bases at J, with 9 bases in the middle. Here the CDR3 reads CASSQVIGDQPQHF. The CDR3 DNA sequence: TGTGCCAGCAGCCAAGTAATAGGGGATCAGCCCCAGCATTTT.

This clone was picked up a small number of times. The CDR3 spells CASSLVGTIFGYTF. The CDR3 DNA reads as TGTGCCAGCAGTTTGGTAGGGACAATTTTTGGCTACACCTTC. This sequence joins TRBV28 and TRBJ1-2, with D perhaps TRBD1 (6 bases). CDR1 is MDHEN, CDR2 SYDVKM, per germline. With 3 bases removed from V and 7 bases from J, the gap between germline ends came to 15 bases. CDR3 size: 14 residues.

V gene TRBV14 combines with J gene TRBJ1-2, with D unresolved. Germline loops: CDR1 SGHDN, CDR2 FVKESK. Trimming stripped 0 bases from V and 5 bases from J, with 16 bases between. The CDR3 runs 16 residues. The CDR3 region is CASSQDNLARGYGYTF. The CDR3 DNA is TGTGCCAGCAGCCAAGATAATTTAGCCCGAGGATATGGCTACACCTTC.

The chain links TRBV5-1 to TRBJ1-4; 8 bases are shared with TRBD1. Trimming at V came to 4 bases and at J to 7 bases, leaving 6 bases not matched to a gene. Germline CDR1 is SGHRS and CDR2 is YFSETQ. This CDR3 region has 14 residues. The chain's CDR3 is CASSDGQGAEKLFF. The CDR3 DNA reads TGCGCCAGCAGCGACGGACAGGGTGCTGAAAAACTGTTTTTT.

The CDR3 DNA reads TGTGCCATCAGTGAGTCGCAGAGGGTCCACGAGCAGTACTTC. Residues: CAISESQRVHEQYF. The V call is TRBV10-3, the J call TRBJ2-7, with TRBD2 as a possible D gene (5 bases). The CDR3 runs 14 residues. V was shortened by 0 bases and J by 5 bases, with 11 bases between the two germline ends. Germline CDR1 reads ENHRY; CDR2 reads SYGVKD.

The V and J genes are TRBV5-5 and TRBJ1-4; weak D call: TRBD1 (5 bases). The CDR3 has 15 residues. Germline V gives CDR1 SGHKS, CDR2 YYEKEE (reference sequence). The V end lost 5 bases, the J end lost 3 bases, and 14 bases lay between the germline ends. The DNA for the CDR3 is TGTGCCAGCAGATACCAGGGTTCTGCTAATGAAAAACTGTTTTTT. It is translated as CASRYQGSANEKLFF.

The J gene is TRBJ1-2, the V gene TRBV5-6; weak D call: TRBD1 (5 bases). CDR3 size: 13 residues. Trimming removed 0 bases from V and 8 bases from J, with 11 bases in between. Germline CDR1 reads SGHDT; CDR2 reads YYEEEE. The CDR3 here is CASSLAQGGGYTF. CDR3 in DNA: TGTGCCAGCAGCTTGGCGCAGGGTGGCGGCTACACCTTC.

The gene calls are TRBV11-2 and TRBJ2-1; 9 nucleotides match TRBD2. V lost 3 bases to trimming and J lost 8 bases; unmatched junction nucleotides: 8. The CDR3 extends over 15 amino acids. CDR1 SGHAT and CDR2 FQNNGV come from the germline V gene. CDR3 region: CASSFGNSGGDEQFF. CDR3 DNA sequence: TGTGCCAGCAGCTTCGGAAATAGCGGGGGAGATGAGCAGTTCTTC.

The chain combines TRBV14 with TRBJ2-7; 9 bases are shared with TRBD1. V trimming: 1 base; J trimming: 4 bases; junction bases outside the gene matches: 5. The CDR3 consists of 15 residues. Germline-derived CDR1 and CDR2 are SGHDN and FVKESK. The CDR3 reads CASSQAGTGLYEQYF. Here the CDR3 DNA reads TGTGCCAGCAGCCAAGCCGGGACAGGGTTGTACGAGCAGTACTTC.